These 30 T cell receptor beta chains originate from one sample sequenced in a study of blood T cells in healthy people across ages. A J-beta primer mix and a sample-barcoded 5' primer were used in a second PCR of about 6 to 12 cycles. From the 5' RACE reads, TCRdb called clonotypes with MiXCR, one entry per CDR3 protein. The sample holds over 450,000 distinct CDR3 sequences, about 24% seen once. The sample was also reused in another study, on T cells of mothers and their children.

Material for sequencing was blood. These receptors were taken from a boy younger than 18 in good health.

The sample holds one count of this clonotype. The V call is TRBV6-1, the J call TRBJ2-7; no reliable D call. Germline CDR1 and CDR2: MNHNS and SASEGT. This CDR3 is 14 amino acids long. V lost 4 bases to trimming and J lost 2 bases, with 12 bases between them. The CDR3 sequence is CASSVFSTTYEQYF. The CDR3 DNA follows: TGTGCCAGCAGTGTCTTCAGCACCACCTACGAGCAGTACTTC.

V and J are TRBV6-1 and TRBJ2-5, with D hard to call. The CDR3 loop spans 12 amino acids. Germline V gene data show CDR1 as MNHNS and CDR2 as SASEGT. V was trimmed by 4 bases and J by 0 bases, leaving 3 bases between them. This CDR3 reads CASSADQETQYF. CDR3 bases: TGTGCCAGCAGTGCAGACCAAGAGACCCAGTACTTC.

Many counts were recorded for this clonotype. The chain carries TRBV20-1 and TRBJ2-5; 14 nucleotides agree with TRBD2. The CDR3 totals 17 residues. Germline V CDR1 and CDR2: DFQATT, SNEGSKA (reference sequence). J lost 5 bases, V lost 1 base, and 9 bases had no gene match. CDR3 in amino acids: CSARGTSGRPGEETQYF. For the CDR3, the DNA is TGCAGTGCTAGAGGGACTAGCGGGAGGCCGGGGGAGGAGACCCAGTACTTC.

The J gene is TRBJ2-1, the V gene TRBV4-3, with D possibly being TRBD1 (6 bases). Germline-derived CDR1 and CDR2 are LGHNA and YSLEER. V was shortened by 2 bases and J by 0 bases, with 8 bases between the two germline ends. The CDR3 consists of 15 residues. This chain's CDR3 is CASSQYRDSYNEQFF. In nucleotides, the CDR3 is TGCGCCAGCAGCCAATACAGGGACTCCTACAATGAGCAGTTCTTC.

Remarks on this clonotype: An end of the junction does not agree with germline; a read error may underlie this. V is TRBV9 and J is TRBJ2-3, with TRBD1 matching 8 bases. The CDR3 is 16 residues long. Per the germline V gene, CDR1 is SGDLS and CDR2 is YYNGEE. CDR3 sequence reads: CASSASGGRGTDMQYF. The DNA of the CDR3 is TGTGCCAGCAGCGCCTCAGGGGGCCGTGGCACAGATATGCAGTATTTT.

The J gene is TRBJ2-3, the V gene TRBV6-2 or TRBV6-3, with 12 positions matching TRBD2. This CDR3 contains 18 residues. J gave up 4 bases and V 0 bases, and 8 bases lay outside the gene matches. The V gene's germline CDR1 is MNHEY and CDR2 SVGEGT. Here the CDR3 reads CASSYSRLAGGPADTQYF. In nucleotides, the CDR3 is TGTGCCAGCAGTTACTCGAGGCTAGCGGGAGGGCCCGCAGATACGCAGTATTTT.

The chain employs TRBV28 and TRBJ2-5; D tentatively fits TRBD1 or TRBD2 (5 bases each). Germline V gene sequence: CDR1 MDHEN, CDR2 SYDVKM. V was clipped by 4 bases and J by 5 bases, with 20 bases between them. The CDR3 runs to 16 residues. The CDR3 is CASSYGRGRGRETQYF. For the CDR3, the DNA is TGTGCCAGCAGTTACGGCCGGGGACGCGGGCGGGAGACCCAGTACTTC.

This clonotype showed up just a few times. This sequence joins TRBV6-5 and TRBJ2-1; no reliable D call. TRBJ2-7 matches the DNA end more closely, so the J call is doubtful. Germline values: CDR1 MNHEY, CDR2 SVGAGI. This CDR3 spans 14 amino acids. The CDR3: CASKARPYSYEQYF. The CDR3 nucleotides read TGTGCCAGCAAAGCCAGACCGTACTCCTACGAGCAGTACTTC.

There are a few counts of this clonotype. The CDR3 nucleotides read TGTGCCAGCAGCACACGACAGGCAGGACAAGAGACCCAGTACTTC. It encodes CASSTRQAGQETQYF. This chain joins TRBV7-9 and TRBJ2-5, with D possibly TRBD1 on 6 matching bases. Germline loops: CDR1 SEHNR, CDR2 FQNEAQ (reference sequence). This CDR3 comprises 15 residues. V was shortened by 5 bases and J by 2 bases, with 15 bases between the two germline ends.

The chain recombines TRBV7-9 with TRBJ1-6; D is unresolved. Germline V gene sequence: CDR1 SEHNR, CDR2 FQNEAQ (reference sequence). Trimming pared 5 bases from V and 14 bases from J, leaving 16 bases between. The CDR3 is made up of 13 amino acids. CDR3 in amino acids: CASSREGDFSLHF. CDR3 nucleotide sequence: TGTGCCAGCAGCCGAGAAGGAGACTTTTCCCTCCACTTT.

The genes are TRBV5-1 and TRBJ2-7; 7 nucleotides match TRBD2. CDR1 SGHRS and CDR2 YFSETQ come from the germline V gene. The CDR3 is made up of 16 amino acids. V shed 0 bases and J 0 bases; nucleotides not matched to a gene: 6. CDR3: CASSLGGGELSYEQYF. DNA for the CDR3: TGCGCCAGCAGCTTGGGGGGGGGTGAGCTCTCCTACGAGCAGTACTTC.

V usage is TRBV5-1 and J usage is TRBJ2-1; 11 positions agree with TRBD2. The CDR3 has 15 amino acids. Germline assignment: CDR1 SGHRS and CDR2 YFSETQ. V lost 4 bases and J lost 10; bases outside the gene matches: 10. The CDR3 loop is CASSLAGGMVYEQFF. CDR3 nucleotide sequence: TGCGCCAGCAGCCTAGCGGGAGGCATGGTCTACGAGCAGTTCTTC.

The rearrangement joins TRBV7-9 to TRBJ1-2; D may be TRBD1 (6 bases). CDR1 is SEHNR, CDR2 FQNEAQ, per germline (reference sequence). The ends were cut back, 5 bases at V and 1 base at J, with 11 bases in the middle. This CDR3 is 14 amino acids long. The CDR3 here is CASSRTELNYGYTF. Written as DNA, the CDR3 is TGTGCCAGCAGCCGGACAGAACTTAACTATGGCTACACCTTC.

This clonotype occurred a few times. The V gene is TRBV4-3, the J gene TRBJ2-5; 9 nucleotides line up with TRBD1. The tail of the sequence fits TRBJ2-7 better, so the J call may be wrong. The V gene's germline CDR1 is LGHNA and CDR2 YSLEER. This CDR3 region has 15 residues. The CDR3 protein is CASSLTGTGTYEQYF. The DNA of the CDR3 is TGCGCCAGCAGCCTAACCGGGACAGGGACCTACGAGCAGTACTTC.

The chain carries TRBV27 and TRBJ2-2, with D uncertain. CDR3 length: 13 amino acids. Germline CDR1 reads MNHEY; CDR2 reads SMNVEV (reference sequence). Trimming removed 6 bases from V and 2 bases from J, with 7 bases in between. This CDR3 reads CASSLHNTGELFF. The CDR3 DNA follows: TGTGCCAGCAGCCTACACAACACCGGGGAGCTGTTTTTT.

For the CDR3, the DNA is TGTGCCAGCAGCCAAGATTTAGAATCCTACAATGAGCAGTTCTTC. As protein: CASSQDLESYNEQFF. V usage is TRBV3-1 and J usage is TRBJ2-1; D is uncertain. Trimming stripped 0 bases from V and 1 base from J, with 7 bases between. The CDR3 is 15 residues long. In germline, CDR1 is LGHDT, CDR2 YNNKEL (reference sequence).

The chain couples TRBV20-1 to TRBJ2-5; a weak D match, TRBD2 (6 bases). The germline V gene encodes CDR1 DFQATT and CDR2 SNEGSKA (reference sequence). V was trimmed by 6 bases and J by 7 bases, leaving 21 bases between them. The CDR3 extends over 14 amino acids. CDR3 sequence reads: CSAPTDPTGRTQYF. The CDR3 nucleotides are TGCAGTGCCCCTACAGACCCTACCGGGAGGACCCAGTACTTC.

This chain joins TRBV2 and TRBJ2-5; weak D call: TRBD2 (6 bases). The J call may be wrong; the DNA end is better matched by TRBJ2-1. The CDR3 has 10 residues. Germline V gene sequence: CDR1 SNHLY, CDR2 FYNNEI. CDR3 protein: CAIGTGEQFF. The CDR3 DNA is TGTGCCATCGGGACTGGAGAGCAGTTCTTC.

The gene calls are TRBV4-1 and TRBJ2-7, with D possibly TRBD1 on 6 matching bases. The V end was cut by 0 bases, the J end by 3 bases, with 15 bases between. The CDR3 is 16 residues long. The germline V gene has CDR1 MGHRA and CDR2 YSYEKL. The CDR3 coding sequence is TGCGCCAGCAGCCAAGAGATGGGGGCTTTCGACTACGAGCAGTACTTC. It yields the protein CASSQEMGAFDYEQYF.

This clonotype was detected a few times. CDR3 DNA: TGTGCCAGCAGTTTATCGGCGGGAAATCCCTATGGCTACACCTTC. It codes for CASSLSAGNPYGYTF. V and J are TRBV27 and TRBJ1-2; D is unclear. Trimming removed 0 bases from V and 4 bases from J, with 12 bases in between. In germline, CDR1 is MNHEY, CDR2 SMNVEV (reference sequence). The CDR3 has 15 amino acids.

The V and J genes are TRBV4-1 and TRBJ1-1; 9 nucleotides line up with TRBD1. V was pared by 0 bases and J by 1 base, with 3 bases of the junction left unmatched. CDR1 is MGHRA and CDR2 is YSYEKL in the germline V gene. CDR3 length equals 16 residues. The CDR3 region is CASSQDGTGTNTEAFF. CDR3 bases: TGCGCCAGCAGCCAAGATGGGACAGGGACGAACACTGAAGCTTTCTTT.

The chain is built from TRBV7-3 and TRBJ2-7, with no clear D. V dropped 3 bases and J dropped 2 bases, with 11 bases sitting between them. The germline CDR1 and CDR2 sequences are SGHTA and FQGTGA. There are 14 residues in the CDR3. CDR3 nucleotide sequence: TGTGCCAGCAGCTTTGGGATAGGGCCCTACGAGCAGTACTTC. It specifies CASSFGIGPYEQYF.

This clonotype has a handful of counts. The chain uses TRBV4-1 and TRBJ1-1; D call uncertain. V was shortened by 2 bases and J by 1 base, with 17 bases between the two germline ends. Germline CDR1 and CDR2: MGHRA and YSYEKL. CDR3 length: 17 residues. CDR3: CASSQIVPGAGNTEAFF. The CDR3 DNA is TGCGCCAGCAGCCAAATTGTACCAGGAGCGGGGAACACTGAAGCTTTCTTT.

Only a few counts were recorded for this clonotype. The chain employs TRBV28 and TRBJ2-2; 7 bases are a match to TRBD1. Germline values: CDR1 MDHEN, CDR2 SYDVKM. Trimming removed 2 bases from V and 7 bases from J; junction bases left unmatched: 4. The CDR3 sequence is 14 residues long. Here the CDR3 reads CASSLEGASGELFF. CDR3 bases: TGTGCCAGCAGTTTAGAGGGGGCCAGCGGGGAGCTGTTTTTT. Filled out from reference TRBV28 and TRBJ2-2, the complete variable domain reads DVKVTQSSRYLVKRTGEKVFLECVQDMDHENMFWYRQDPGLGLRLIYFSYDVKMKEKGDIPEGYSVSREKKERFSLILESASTNQTSMYLCASSLEGASGELFFGEGSRLTVL.

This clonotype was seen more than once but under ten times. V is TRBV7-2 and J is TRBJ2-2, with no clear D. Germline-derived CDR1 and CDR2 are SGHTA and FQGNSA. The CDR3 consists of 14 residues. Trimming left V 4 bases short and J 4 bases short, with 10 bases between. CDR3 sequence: CASSSRQSTGELFF. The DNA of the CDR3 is TGTGCCAGCAGCTCCAGACAAAGCACCGGGGAGCTGTTTTTT.

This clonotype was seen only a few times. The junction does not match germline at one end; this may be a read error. CDR3 bases: TGTGTCAGCAGTTACGCGAGTTCAGATACGCAGTATTTT. Translation: CVSSYASSDTQYF. V gene TRBV6-7 combines with J gene TRBJ2-3, with D unclear. TRBV6-7 counts as an open reading frame of uncertain function. The CDR3 has 13 amino acids.

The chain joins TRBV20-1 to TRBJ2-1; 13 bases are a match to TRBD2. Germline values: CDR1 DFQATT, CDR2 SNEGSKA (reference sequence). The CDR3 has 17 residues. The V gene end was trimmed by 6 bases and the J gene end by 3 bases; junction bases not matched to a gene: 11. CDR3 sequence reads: CSAKTSGRPSVYNEQFF. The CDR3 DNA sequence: TGCAGTGCCAAGACTAGCGGGAGGCCCAGTGTCTACAATGAGCAGTTCTTC.

The CDR3: CASSPSGATNEKLFF. Written as DNA, the CDR3 is TGCGCCAGCAGCCCCTCGGGGGCGACTAATGAAAAACTGTTTTTT. The chain recombines TRBV5-1 with TRBJ1-4; D may be TRBD1 (6 bases). CDR3 size: 15 residues. Germline V gene data show CDR1 as SGHRS and CDR2 as YFSETQ. The V end lost 4 bases, the J end lost 2 bases, and 12 bases lay between the germline ends.

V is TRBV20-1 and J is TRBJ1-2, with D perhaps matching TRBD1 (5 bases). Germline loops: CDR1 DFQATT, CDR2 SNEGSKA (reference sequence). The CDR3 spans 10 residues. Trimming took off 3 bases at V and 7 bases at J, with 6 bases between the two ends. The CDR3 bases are TGCAGTGCTAGCGGGGGTGGCTACACCTTC. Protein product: CSASGGGYTF.

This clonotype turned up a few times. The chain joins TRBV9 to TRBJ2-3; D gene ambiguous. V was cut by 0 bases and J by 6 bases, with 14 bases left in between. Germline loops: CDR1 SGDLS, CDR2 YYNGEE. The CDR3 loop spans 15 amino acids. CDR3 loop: CASSVAPPGSDTQYF. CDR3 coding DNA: TGTGCCAGCAGCGTAGCCCCGCCGGGTTCGGATACGCAGTATTTT.